The 23 T cell receptor beta chains listed next were all sequenced from one sample in a study of identical twins. MiXCR, applied by TCRdb to the 5' RACE reads, yields one record per CDR3 protein. The sample has a few hundred thousand distinct CDR3 sequences; 14% are singletons. The sample was also reused in another study, on yellow fever vaccine responses in identical twins.

The specimen was CD4+ T cells sorted from blood. These receptors were taken from a woman between 18 and 30 years old in good health.

This clonotype was counted only a few times. The V gene is TRBV10-3, the J gene TRBJ2-1, with D unresolved. Trimming stripped 2 bases from V and 7 bases from J, with 12 bases between. The CDR3 is 14 amino acids. The germline gives CDR1 ENHRY, CDR2 SYGVKD. In nucleotides, the CDR3 is TGTGCCATCAGTGAGCTTAGCATCACGAATGAGCAGTTCTTC. Its protein is CAISELSITNEQFF.

This clonotype showed up just a few times. The chain joins TRBV4-2 to TRBJ2-1, with D unclear. Trimming removed 0 bases at V and 4 bases at J, with 10 bases between. CDR3 length equals 15 residues. Germline values: CDR1 LGHNA, CDR2 YNFKEQ. The CDR3 region is CASSQEGRPYNEQFF. CDR3 sequence (DNA): TGTGCCAGCAGCCAAGAAGGCAGACCTTACAATGAGCAGTTCTTC.

The chain employs TRBV18 and TRBJ2-7; 8 bases line up with TRBD2. J lost 2 bases, V lost 2 bases, and 5 bases had no gene match. CDR3 length equals 15 residues. CDR1 is KGHSH and CDR2 is LQKENI in the germline V gene. The CDR3 DNA sequence: TGTGCCAGCTCACCATTGGGCGGGGGGCCCTACGAGCAGTACTTC. It codes for CASSPLGGGPYEQYF.

J is TRBJ2-3 and V is TRBV7-9; no clear D. Between the trimmed V and J ends, which lost 4 bases and 0 bases, there was a span of 8 bases. This CDR3 contains 14 residues. Germline V lookup: CDR1 SEHNR, CDR2 FQNEAQ (reference sequence). The CDR3 spells CASSSVFSTDTQYF. The CDR3 DNA reads TGTGCCAGCAGCTCCGTTTTTAGCACAGATACGCAGTATTTT.

The chain carries TRBV7-2 and TRBJ2-1, with a tentative D call TRBD2 (5 bases). Trimming pared 1 base from V and 14 bases from J, leaving 18 bases between. The germline V gene encodes CDR1 SGHTA and CDR2 FQGNSA. The length of the CDR3 is 14 residues. DNA for the CDR3: TGTGCCAGCAGCTTAGATCCCGGGAATTATGCGGAGTTCTTC. Amino acid sequence: CASSLDPGNYAEFF.

This clonotype has more than one count but fewer than ten. V is TRBV7-2 and J is TRBJ2-5; D gene uncertain. Germline V gene lookup returns CDR1 SGHTA and CDR2 FQGNSA. This CDR3 spans 12 amino acids. V was trimmed by 5 bases and J by 5 bases, leaving 9 bases between them. CDR3 residues: CASSRNWETQYF. In DNA, the CDR3 is TGTGCCAGCAGCAGGAATTGGGAGACCCAGTACTTC.

In this sample, this clonotype turned up many times. The gene calls are TRBV12-3 or TRBV12-4 and TRBJ1-2; D gene uncertain. Trimming stripped 2 bases from V and 0 bases from J, with 4 bases between. This CDR3 region has 13 residues. The CDR3 is CASSLQPNYGYTF. As DNA, the CDR3 is TGTGCCAGCAGTTTACAACCTAACTATGGCTACACCTTC.

To note about this clonotype: Compared with germline, one end of the junction differs, possibly owing to a read error. The CDR3 region is CASSQAGTRAGELVF. In DNA form, the CDR3 reads TGTGCCAGCAGCCAAGCGGGGACTAGGGCCGGGGAGCTGGTTTTT. The V call is TRBV3-1, the J call TRBJ2-2, with TRBD2 matching 8 bases. Germline assignment: CDR1 LGHDT and CDR2 YNNKEL (reference sequence). The CDR3 has 15 amino acids.

There are a few counts of this clonotype. This chain uses TRBV20-1 with TRBJ2-1; D gene ambiguous. The CDR3 extends over 12 amino acids. Between the trimmed V and J ends, which lost 3 bases and 4 bases, there was a span of 7 bases. The germline V gene encodes CDR1 DFQATT and CDR2 SNEGSKA (reference sequence). CDR3 DNA sequence: TGCAGTGCTAGGGGTAATTACAATGAGCAGTTCTTC. Encoded protein: CSARGNYNEQFF.

The V call is TRBV20-1, the J call TRBJ2-4; 7 nucleotides align to TRBD1. Trimming removed 6 bases from V and 10 bases from J; junction bases left unmatched: 6. The CDR3 spans 11 residues. In germline, CDR1 is DFQATT, CDR2 SNEGSKA (reference sequence). The CDR3 region is CSAGTELIQYF. The CDR3 nucleotides read TGCAGTGCAGGGACAGAACTAATTCAGTACTTC.

The CDR3 DNA sequence: TGCAGCGTTGAAGTCGGGGGGTCGGGAGGCTACACCTTC. This encodes CSVEVGGSGGYTF. The rearrangement joins TRBV29-1 to TRBJ1-2; perhaps TRBD1 as D (5 bases). With 1 base removed from V and 8 bases from J, the gap between germline ends came to 14 bases. CDR3 length equals 13 residues. CDR1 SQVTM and CDR2 ANQGSEA come from the germline V gene.

V and J are TRBV20-1 and TRBJ2-3; D not certain. Germline CDR1 is DFQATT and CDR2 is SNEGSKA (reference sequence). Between the trimmed V and J ends, which lost 2 bases and 1 base, there was a span of 7 bases. This CDR3 contains 13 residues. As DNA, the CDR3 is TGCAGTGCTAGAACCCCAGGCACAGATACGCAGTATTTT. The encoded protein is CSARTPGTDTQYF.

On this clonotype itself: A read error may account for a junction end that differs from germline. The J gene is TRBJ2-2, the V gene TRBV29-1, with D tentatively TRBD1 or TRBD2 (5 bases each). The CDR3 runs 13 residues. Germline CDR1 reads SQVTM; CDR2 reads ANQGSEA. The CDR3 nucleotides are TGCAGCGTTCACGGGGTTGGGACCGGGGAGCTGTGTTTC. This gives the protein CSVHGVGTGELCF.

At least ten counts were recorded for this clonotype. The J gene is TRBJ1-2, the V gene TRBV7-9; D is uncertain. Germline V gives CDR1 SEHNR, CDR2 FQNEAQ (reference sequence). The CDR3 loop spans 13 amino acids. Trimming took off 0 bases at V and 6 bases at J, with 8 bases between the two ends. CDR3: CASSLATGNGYTF. For the CDR3, the DNA is TGTGCCAGCAGCTTAGCGACGGGGAATGGCTACACCTTC.

The chain carries TRBV20-1 and TRBJ2-3; 9 bases map to TRBD2. Unmatched junction bases numbered 4, after V lost 3 bases and J lost 3 bases. Germline V gene sequence: CDR1 DFQATT, CDR2 SNEGSKA (reference sequence). This CDR3 has 14 amino acids. For the CDR3, the DNA is TGCAGTGCTAGGGCTAGCGGGAAAACAGATACGCAGTATTTT. Protein product: CSARASGKTDTQYF.

The V and J genes are TRBV5-4 and TRBJ2-1; 8 bases are a match to TRBD2. Looked up from germline, CDR1 is SGHNT and CDR2 is YYREEE (reference sequence). The CDR3 is made up of 15 amino acids. J was trimmed by 7 bases and V by 4 bases; bases with no gene match: 10. The CDR3 protein is CASSPEAGGKNEQFF. CDR3 DNA: TGTGCCAGCAGCCCGGAGGCGGGAGGCAAGAATGAGCAGTTCTTC. Looking up the rest from reference TRBV5-4 and TRBJ2-1 gives the full variable domain: ETGVTQSPTHLIKTRGQQVTLRCSSQSGHNTVSWYQQALGQGPQFIFQYYREEENGRGNFPPRFSGLQFPNYSSELNVNALELDDSALYLCASSPEAGGKNEQFFGPGTRLTVL.

This clonotype was recorded many times. V and J are TRBV2 and TRBJ1-5; D perhaps matches TRBD1 (6 bases). Trimming cost V 6 bases and J 5 bases, with 14 bases left between them. Germline V gene sequence: CDR1 SNHLY, CDR2 FYNNEI. CDR3 length: 14 amino acids. CDR3 loop: CASRGAQVDQPQHF. In DNA, the CDR3 is TGTGCCAGCAGGGGGGCGCAGGTTGATCAGCCCCAGCATTTT.

With respect to this clonotype: This may come from a read error, since a much larger clone is one base off. The chain couples TRBV11-2 to TRBJ2-5, with D unresolved. Germline assignment: CDR1 SGHAT and CDR2 FQNNGV. The CDR3 contains 13 residues. The CDR3: CPSSFWHQETQYF. CDR3 nucleotide sequence: TGTCCCAGCAGCTTTTGGCATCAAGAGACCCAGTACTTC.

This clonotype was observed at least ten times. The rearrangement uses TRBV4-1 and TRBJ2-7; unclear D gene. Germline-derived CDR1 and CDR2 are MGHRA and YSYEKL. This CDR3 has 14 residues. Trimming removed 3 bases at V and 2 bases at J, with 11 bases between. The CDR3 coding sequence is TGCGCCAGCAGCCACCCGGACCGAACCTACGAGCAGTACTTC. Its protein product is CASSHPDRTYEQYF.

The table lists this clonotype with a few counts. The chain employs TRBV12-3 or TRBV12-4 and TRBJ2-1; D possibly matches TRBD1 or TRBD2 (7 bases each). This CDR3 is 15 amino acids long. V lost 6 bases and J 7 bases, leaving 19 bases between the germline ends. CDR3 bases: TGTGCCAGCAGGCCAGGGGGGGGCCGGGGTAATGAGCAGTTCTTC. Residues: CASRPGGGRGNEQFF.

The rearrangement uses TRBV28 and TRBJ2-5; D is perhaps TRBD1 or TRBD2 (6 bases each). The germline gives CDR1 MDHEN, CDR2 SYDVKM. V was pared by 6 bases and J by 5 bases, with 22 bases between. The CDR3 contains 16 residues. Here the CDR3 reads CASRGHGPGGQETQYF. The DNA of the CDR3 is TGTGCCAGCAGAGGACACGGCCCCGGGGGCCAGGAGACCCAGTACTTC.

V and J are TRBV6-1 and TRBJ2-3, with a possible D match to TRBD1 (6 bases). CDR1 and CDR2 (germline): MNHNS, SASEGT. The length of the CDR3 is 15 residues. V gave up 11 bases and J gave up 2 bases, with 20 bases separating them. The CDR3 nucleotides read TGTGCCTCCACCAGAGGGGACACCTACACAGATACGCAGTATTTT. Translating it yields CASTRGDTYTDTQYF.

This clonotype was observed at least ten times. The chain has TRBV7-2 and TRBJ1-2, with unresolved D. Trimming shortened V by 5 bases and J by 6 bases, and 16 bases separated the two germline ends. The CDR3 loop spans 14 amino acids. Germline V gene sequence: CDR1 SGHTA, CDR2 FQGNSA. The CDR3 DNA sequence: TGTGCCAGCAGCCAAGTGACTGGCGTGGATGGCTACACCTTC. This encodes CASSQVTGVDGYTF.